This T cell receptor (beta chain) derives from a study of Graves' ophthalmopathy and Graves' hyperthyroidism. Study information: Researchers obtained peripheral blood at initial diagnosis, before any treatment had begun.

Study results and limitations: Most thyroid clonotypes with frequency above 0.001 were detected in blood too. A classifier, a 13-signature model, separated ophthalmopathy from stable hyperthyroidism with approximately 88% sensitivity and 81.08% specificity.

Lactation, pregnancy, uncontrolled infections and other autoimmune diseases were all grounds for excluding patients. The authors amplified TCR beta CDR3 regions from RNA transcripts. First-round RT-PCR used HTBI primers; second-round multiplex PCR followed. TCRdb passed the multiplex PCR reads through MiXCR, listing each CDR3 protein once. The data hold about 400,000 distinct CDR3 sequences, with about 18% observed a single time. There are many counts of this clonotype. The antigen is undetermined. CDR3 size: 14 residues. CDR1 MDHEN and CDR2 SYDVKM come from the germline V gene. V was clipped by 3 bases and J by 7 bases; unmatched bases: 6.

Sequences were obtained from peripheral blood. This receptor was obtained from a woman in her late teens or twenties with Graves' ophthalmopathy. V gene TRBV28 combines with J gene TRBJ1-5, with 7 bases fitting TRBD1. CDR3 sequence (DNA): TGTGCCAGCAGTTTTTTCAGGGGGGAACAGCCCCAGCATTTT. Protein: CASSFFRGEQPQHF.